The 3 T cell receptor beta chains reported below all come from one sample, sequenced in a study of beta chain features in type 1 diabetes. All of the isolated RNA was reverse transcribed, so expressed TCRB transcripts were sequenced. Sequenced by immunoSEQ multiplex PCR; TCRdb stores in-frame clones only, minus some. The sample has hundreds of thousands of clones, around an eighth seen once. Study-level findings and limits: Type 1 diabetes patients had moderately but significantly shorter TCRB CDR3s in all four CD4+ subsets.

No antigen has been assigned to these receptors. Sequenced: naive CD4+ T cells from blood. The receptors derive from a young man with type 1 diabetes.

The rearrangement uses TRBV18 and TRBJ1-3; no reliable D call. The CDR3 length is 12 residues. The germline V gene encodes CDR1 KGHSH and CDR2 LQKENI. The ends were cut back, 2 bases at V and 4 bases at J, with 3 bases in the middle. The CDR3 DNA sequence: TGTGCCAGCTCACCAGAGGGAAACACCATATATTTT. Protein sequence: CASSPEGNTIYF.

This chain connects TRBV14 to TRBJ2-1, with D maybe TRBD1 (6 bases). This CDR3 has 15 residues. Trimming cost V 5 bases and J 4 bases, with 15 bases left between them. Looked up from germline, CDR1 is SGHDN and CDR2 is FVKESK. The CDR3 loop is CASSKPGDTYNEQFF. The CDR3 region has the DNA TGTGCCAGCAGCAAGCCCGGGGACACATACAATGAGCAGTTCTTC.

The V call is TRBV4-1, the J call TRBJ1-5, with 8 bases lining up with TRBD1. The germline CDR1 and CDR2 sequences are MGHRA and YSYEKL. This CDR3 is built from 17 residues. Losses at the gene ends were 1 base for V and 4 bases for J; bases not matched to a gene: 9. The DNA of the CDR3 is TGCGCCAGCAGCCAAGGAGGTTTAACAGGGGGAAATCAGCCCCAGCATTTT. Its translation is CASSQGGLTGGNQPQHF.